Listed below are T cell receptor beta chains from one sample, sequenced in a study of radiotherapy plus CTLA-4 blockade in lung cancer. The assay was immunoSEQ multiplex PCR, and TCRdb's table has in-frame clones only and misses some. The sample carries tens of thousands of clones, approximately 80% recorded once. The sequences come from peripheral blood, collected from a patient treated with radiotherapy plus ipilimumab. The receptor source for this set is a human donor with non-small cell lung cancer who had stable disease on radiotherapy plus ipilimumab. The CDR3 runs from the conserved cysteine through the conserved F or W. The D gene is left open where the match is weak. Clone size is shown for a subset of rows, as once, few, many or a class of expanded clone.

.	TRBV28	.	TRBJ1-5	CASNTDSRSWPQHF	TGTGCCAGCAACACGGACAGCCGCTCATGGCCCCAGCATTTT
.	TRBV7-9	TRBD1	TRBJ1-1	CASSPRDRGPYTEAFF	TGTGCCAGCAGCCCCCGGGACAGGGGGCCCTACACTGAAGCTTTCTTT
.	TRBV11-2	.	TRBJ2-1	CASSLDLTRNEQFF	TGTGCCAGCAGCTTAGACTTGACGAGGAATGAGCAGTTCTTC
.	TRBV5-4	.	TRBJ1-1	CASSLEAGMNTEAFF	TGTGCCAGCAGCTTGGAGGCCGGGATGAACACTGAAGCTTTCTTT
.	TRBV10-3	TRBD1	TRBJ1-2	CAISESDRGPKGYTF	TGTGCCATCAGTGAGTCCGACAGGGGGCCGAAAGGCTACACCTTC
.	TRBV10-3	.	TRBJ1-1	CAIRPGRWGDTEAFF	TGTGCCATCAGACCGGGTCGGTGGGGGGACACTGAAGCTTTCTTT
.	TRBV5-1	.	TRBJ2-3	CASSLVPALTDTQYF	TGCGCCAGCAGCTTGGTCCCTGCCCTCACAGATACGCAGTATTTT
few	TRBV29-1	.	TRBJ2-7	CSVVRDYEQYF	TGCAGCGTTGTAAGGGATTACGAGCAGTACTTC
.	TRBV6-1	.	TRBJ1-1	CASSEWGLNTEAFF	TGTGCCAGCAGTGAGTGGGGCCTGAACACTGAAGCTTTCTTT
.	TRBV6-5	.	TRBJ2-5	CASSYGGMETQYF	TGTGCCAGCAGTTACGGGGGGATGGAGACCCAGTACTTC
once	TRBV6-6	TRBD1	TRBJ1-5	CASRPAGQGNQPQHF	TGTGCCAGCAGGCCTGCCGGACAGGGCAATCAGCCCCAGCATTTT
.	TRBV5-6	.	TRBJ1-3	CASSRLETRLKRENTIYF	TGTGCCAGCAGCCGCCTTGAGACCAGACTGAAAAGGGAAAACACCATATATTTT
.	TRBV13	TRBD2	TRBJ2-5	CASSLGTSQETQYF	TGTGCCAGCAGCTTGGGGACTAGTCAAGAGACCCAGTACTTC
few	TRBV11-2	TRBD1	TRBJ1-6	CASRGGRGQNSPLHF	TGTGCCAGCAGGGGAGGTCGGGGACAGAATTCACCCCTCCACTTT
.	TRBV6-6	.	TRBJ1-2	CASSYSSYGYTF	TGTGCCAGCAGTTACTCTTCCTATGGCTACACCTTC
.	TRBV5-1	TRBD1	TRBJ1-5	CASSFSPGQGSSGPQHF	TGCGCCAGCAGTTTTTCACCGGGACAGGGGTCCTCTGGGCCCCAGCATTTT
.	TRBV29-1	TRBD1	TRBJ1-6	CSVEGGQGVAYYNSPLHF	TGCAGCGTTGAAGGGGGACAGGGGGTGGCTTACTATAATTCACCCCTCCACTTT
.	TRBV6-4	.	TRBJ1-2	CASSDSGSSSFGYTF	TGTGCCAGCAGTGACTCCGGCAGCTCAAGCTTTGGCTACACCTTC
.	TRBV15	.	TRBJ1-3	CATSRDRAAGNTIYF	TGTGCCACCAGCAGAGATCGGGCTGCTGGAAACACCATATATTTT
.	TRBV7-8	.	TRBJ2-7	CASSQRTAGTPYEQYF	TGTGCCAGCAGCCAGAGGACGGCAGGAACCCCCTACGAGCAGTACTTC
.	TRBV6-1	.	TRBJ1-1	CASSYMGEAFF	TGTGCCAGCAGTTACATGGGCGAAGCTTTCTTT
.	TRBV5-6	.	TRBJ1-5	CASSLGPGGSMGNQPQHF	TGTGCCAGCAGCTTGGGCCCGGGGGGCTCTATGGGCAATCAGCCCCAGCATTTT
.	TRBV6-5	TRBD1	TRBJ2-7	CASSSVTGGDYEQYF	TGTGCCAGCAGTTCGGTGACAGGGGGGGACTACGAGCAGTACTTC
.	TRBV11-2	TRBD2	TRBJ2-1	CASSHVSGGDRTEQFF	TGTGCCAGCAGCCATGTGAGCGGGGGTGATCGAACTGAGCAGTTCTTC
.	TRBV19	TRBD1	TRBJ2-2	CASSVRGSENTGELFF	TGTGCCAGTAGTGTCAGGGGGAGTGAGAACACCGGGGAGCTGTTTTTT
.	TRBV5-6	TRBD1	TRBJ1-2	CASSSRDRGLGYTF	TGTGCCAGCAGCTCCCGGGACAGGGGGCTTGGCTACACCTTC
.	TRBV7-2	TRBD1	TRBJ1-2	CASSLQGARGYTF	TGTGCCAGCAGCTTACAGGGGGCGCGAGGCTACACCTTC
.	TRBV5-1	.	TRBJ1-1	CASSLNSDTEAFF	TGCGCCAGCAGCTTGAACTCTGACACTGAAGCTTTCTTT